The source of this T cell receptor (beta chain) is a study of control samples from healthy donors and cancer patients (dated by TCRdb to the early 2020s). For this clone: Its cognate antigen has yet to be identified. No much larger clone is present one base from it, and per-base qualities are unavailable.

Library construction relied on the immunoSEQ multiplex PCR assay. TCRdb obtained this table from immuneACCESS and retained in-frame rearrangements with V and J assigned. These tables miss some clones; where compared with another copy, unresolved V genes account for less than half of the shortfall, and the remainder is unexplained. Within this sample are around 190,000 clones, with roughly 89% of them counted one time only. Around 1.4% of the sample rests with the top ten. The CDR3 spans 18 residues, from the cysteine through the phenylalanine. Only the CDR3 DNA is retained, 54 bases long and in frame from the first base. Based on the germline V gene, the CDR1 and CDR2 sequences are SGHRS and YFSETQ. V sheds 0 bases and J sheds 0 bases, leaving 15 bases between their ends.

The sequencing input was blood. The rearranged chain carries TRBV5-1 and TRBJ1-4; the D region possibly corresponds to TRBD1 (6 bases align). This sequence originates from a woman aged 45-59 years in good health. The CDR3 protein: CASSLGLRDTPTNEKLFF. In nucleotides, the sequence is TGCGCCAGCAGCTTGGGGCTCCGGGACACCCCAACTAATGAAAAACTGTTTTTT.